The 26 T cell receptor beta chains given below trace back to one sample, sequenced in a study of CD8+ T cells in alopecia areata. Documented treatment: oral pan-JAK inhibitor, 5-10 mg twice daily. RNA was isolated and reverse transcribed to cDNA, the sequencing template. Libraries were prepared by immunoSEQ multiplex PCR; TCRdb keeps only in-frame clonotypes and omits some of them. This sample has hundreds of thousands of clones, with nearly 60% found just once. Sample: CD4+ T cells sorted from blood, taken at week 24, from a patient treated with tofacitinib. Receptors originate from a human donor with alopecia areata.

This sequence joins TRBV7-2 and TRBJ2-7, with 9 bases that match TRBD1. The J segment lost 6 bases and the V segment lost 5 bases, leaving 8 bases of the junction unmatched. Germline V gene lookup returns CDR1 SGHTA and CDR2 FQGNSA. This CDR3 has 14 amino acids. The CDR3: CASSLGQGRREQYF. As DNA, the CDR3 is TGTGCCAGCAGCCTAGGACAGGGGAGGCGCGAGCAGTACTTC.

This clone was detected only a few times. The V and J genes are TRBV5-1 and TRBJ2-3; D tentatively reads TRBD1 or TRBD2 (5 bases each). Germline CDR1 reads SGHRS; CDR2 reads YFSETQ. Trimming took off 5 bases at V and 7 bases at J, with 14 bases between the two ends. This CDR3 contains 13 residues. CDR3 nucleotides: TGCGCCAGCAGAGACGAGGGGCTGAATACGCAGTATTTT. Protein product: CASRDEGLNTQYF. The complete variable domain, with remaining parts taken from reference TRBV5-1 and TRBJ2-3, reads KAGVTQTPRYLIKTRGQQVTLSCSPISGHRSVSWYQQTPGQGLQFLFEYFSETQRNKGNFPGRFSGRQFSNSRSEMNVSTLELGDSALYLCASRDEGLNTQYFGPGTRLTVL.

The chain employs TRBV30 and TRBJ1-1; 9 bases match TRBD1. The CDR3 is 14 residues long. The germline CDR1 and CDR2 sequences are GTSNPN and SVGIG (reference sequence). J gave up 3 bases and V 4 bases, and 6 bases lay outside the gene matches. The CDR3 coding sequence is TGTGCCTGGACGGGACAGGGAATAGACACTGAAGCTTTCTTT. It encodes CAWTGQGIDTEAFF.

Written as DNA, the CDR3 is TGCAGCGTTGACGTGCGGACAGGGGGCCTCTCTGGGGCCAACGTCCTGACTTTC. Translated, it gives CSVDVRTGGLSGANVLTF. The rearrangement links TRBV29-1 to TRBJ2-6; TRBD1 aligns across 11 bases. From germline, CDR1 is SQVTM and CDR2 ANQGSEA. The CDR3 has 18 amino acids. Trimming took 3 bases from V and 0 from J; bases not matched to a gene: 7.

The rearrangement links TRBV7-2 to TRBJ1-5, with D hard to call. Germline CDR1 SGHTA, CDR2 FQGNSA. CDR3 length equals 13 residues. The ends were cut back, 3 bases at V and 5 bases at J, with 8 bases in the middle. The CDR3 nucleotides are TGTGCCAGCAGCTTGTGGCGAGATCAGCCCCAGCATTTT. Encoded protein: CASSLWRDQPQHF.

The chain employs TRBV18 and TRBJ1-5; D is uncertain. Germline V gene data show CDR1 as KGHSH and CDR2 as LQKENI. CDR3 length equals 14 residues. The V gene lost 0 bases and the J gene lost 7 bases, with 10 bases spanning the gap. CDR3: CASSPPWGGQPQHF. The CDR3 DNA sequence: TGTGCCAGCTCACCACCCTGGGGAGGCCAGCCCCAGCATTTT.

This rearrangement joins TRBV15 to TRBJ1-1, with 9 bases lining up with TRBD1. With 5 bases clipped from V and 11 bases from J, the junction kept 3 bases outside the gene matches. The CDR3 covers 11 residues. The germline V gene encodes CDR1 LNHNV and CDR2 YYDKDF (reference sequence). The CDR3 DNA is TGTGCCACCAGCCCCGGGACAGGGGCTTTCTTT. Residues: CATSPGTGAFF.

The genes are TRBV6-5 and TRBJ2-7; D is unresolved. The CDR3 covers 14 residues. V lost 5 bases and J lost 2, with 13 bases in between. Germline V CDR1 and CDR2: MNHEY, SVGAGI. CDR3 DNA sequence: TGTGCCAGCAGTGAACTTGCCACTACCTACGAGCAGTACTTC. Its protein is CASSELATTYEQYF.

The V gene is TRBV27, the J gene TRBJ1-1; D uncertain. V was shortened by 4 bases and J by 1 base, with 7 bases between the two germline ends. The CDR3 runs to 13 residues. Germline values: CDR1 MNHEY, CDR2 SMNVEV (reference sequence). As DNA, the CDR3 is TGTGCCAGCAGTTCCGCCTCGAACACTGAAGCTTTCTTT. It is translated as CASSSASNTEAFF.

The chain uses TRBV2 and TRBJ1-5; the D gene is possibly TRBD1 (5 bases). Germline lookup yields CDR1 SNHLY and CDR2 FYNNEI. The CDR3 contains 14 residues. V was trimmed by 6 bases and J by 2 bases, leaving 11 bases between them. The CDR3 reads CASRGSGGNQPQHF. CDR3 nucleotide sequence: TGTGCCAGCAGGGGGTCGGGGGGCAATCAGCCCCAGCATTTT.

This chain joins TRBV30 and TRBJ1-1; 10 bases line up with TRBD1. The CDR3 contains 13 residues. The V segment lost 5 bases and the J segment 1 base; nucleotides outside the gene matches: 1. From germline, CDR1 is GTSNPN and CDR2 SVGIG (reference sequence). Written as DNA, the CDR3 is TGTGCCTGGGGGGACAGGGGGAACACTGAAGCTTTCTTT. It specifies CAWGDRGNTEAFF.

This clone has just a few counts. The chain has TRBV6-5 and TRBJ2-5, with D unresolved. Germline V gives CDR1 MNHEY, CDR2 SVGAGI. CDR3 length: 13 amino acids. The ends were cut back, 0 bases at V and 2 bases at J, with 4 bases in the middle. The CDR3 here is CASSYSRQETQYF. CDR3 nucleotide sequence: TGTGCCAGCAGTTACTCGCGACAAGAGACCCAGTACTTC.

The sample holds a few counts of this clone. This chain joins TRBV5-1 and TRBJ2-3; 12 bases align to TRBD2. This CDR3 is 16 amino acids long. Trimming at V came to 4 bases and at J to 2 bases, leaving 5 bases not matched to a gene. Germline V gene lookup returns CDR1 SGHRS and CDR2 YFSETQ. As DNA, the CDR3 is TGCGCCAGCAGCCCTCTAGCGGGGGGGCCCACAGATACGCAGTATTTT. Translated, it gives CASSPLAGGPTDTQYF. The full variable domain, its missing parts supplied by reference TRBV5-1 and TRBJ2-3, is KAGVTQTPRYLIKTRGQQVTLSCSPISGHRSVSWYQQTPGQGLQFLFEYFSETQRNKGNFPGRFSGRQFSNSRSEMNVSTLELGDSALYLCASSPLAGGPTDTQYFGPGTRLTVL.

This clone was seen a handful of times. CDR3 sequence: CSVERNTDEQFF. CDR3 bases: TGCAGCGTTGAGCGGAATACGGATGAGCAGTTCTTC. V is TRBV29-1 and J is TRBJ2-1; D not certain. Germline loops: CDR1 SQVTM, CDR2 ANQGSEA. This CDR3 region has 12 residues. V lost 3 bases and J lost 8, with 11 bases in between.

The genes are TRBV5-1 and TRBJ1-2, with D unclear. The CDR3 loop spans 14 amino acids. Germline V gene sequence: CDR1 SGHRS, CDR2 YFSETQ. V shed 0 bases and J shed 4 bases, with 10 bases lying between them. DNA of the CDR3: TGCGCCAGCAGCTTGGATAAGCTAATCTATGGCTACACCTTC. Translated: CASSLDKLIYGYTF.

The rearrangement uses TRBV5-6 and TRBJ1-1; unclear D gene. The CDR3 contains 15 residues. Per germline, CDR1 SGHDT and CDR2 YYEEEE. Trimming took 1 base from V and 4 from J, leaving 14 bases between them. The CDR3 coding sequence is TGTGCCAGCAGCTTGTTGTCCCGGCGGGGCACTGAAGCTTTCTTT. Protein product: CASSLLSRRGTEAFF.

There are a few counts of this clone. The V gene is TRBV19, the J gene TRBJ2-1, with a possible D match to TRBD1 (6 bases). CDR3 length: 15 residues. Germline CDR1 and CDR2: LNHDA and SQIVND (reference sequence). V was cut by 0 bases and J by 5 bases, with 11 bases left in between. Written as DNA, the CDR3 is TGTGCCAGTAGTATAGATAGGGGGTACGACAATGAGCAGTTCTTC. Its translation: CASSIDRGYDNEQFF.

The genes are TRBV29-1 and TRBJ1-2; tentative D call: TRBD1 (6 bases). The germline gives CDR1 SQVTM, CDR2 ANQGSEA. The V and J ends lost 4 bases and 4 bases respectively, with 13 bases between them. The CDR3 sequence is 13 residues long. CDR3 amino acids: CSVAGQSVYGYTF. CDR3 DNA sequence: TGCAGCGTTGCCGGACAGAGTGTCTATGGCTACACCTTC.

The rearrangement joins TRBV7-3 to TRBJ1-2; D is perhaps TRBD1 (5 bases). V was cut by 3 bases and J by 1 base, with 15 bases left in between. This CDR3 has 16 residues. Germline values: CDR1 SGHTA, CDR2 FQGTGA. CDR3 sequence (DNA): TGTGCCAGCAGCTTCCAGCAGGGCCCCCTTAACTATGGCTACACCTTC. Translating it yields CASSFQQGPLNYGYTF.

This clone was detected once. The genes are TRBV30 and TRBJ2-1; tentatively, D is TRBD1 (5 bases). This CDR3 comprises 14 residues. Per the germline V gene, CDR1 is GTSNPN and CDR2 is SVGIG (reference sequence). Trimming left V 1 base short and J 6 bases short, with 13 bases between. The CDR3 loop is CAWSGLTQGNEQFF. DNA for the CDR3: TGTGCCTGGAGTGGCTTGACGCAGGGCAATGAGCAGTTCTTC.

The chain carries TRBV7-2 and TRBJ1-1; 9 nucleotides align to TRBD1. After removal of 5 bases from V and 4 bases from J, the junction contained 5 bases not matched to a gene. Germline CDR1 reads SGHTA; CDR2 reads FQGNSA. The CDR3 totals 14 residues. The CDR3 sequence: CASSPKTGGTEAFF. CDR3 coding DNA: TGTGCCAGCAGCCCCAAGACAGGGGGCACTGAAGCTTTCTTT. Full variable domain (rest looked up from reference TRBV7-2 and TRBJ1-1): GAGVSQSPSNKVTEKGKDVELRCDPISGHTALYWYRQSLGQGLEFLIYFQGNSAPDKSGLPSDRFSAERTGGSVSTLTIQRTQQEDSAVYLCASSPKTGGTEAFFGQGTRLTVV.

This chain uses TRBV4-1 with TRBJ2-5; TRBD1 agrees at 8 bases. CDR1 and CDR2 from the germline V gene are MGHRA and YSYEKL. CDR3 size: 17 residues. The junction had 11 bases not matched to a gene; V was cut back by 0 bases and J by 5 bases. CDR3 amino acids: CASSQDPAGGLRETQYF. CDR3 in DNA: TGCGCCAGCAGCCAAGATCCCGCAGGGGGCTTGAGGGAGACCCAGTACTTC.

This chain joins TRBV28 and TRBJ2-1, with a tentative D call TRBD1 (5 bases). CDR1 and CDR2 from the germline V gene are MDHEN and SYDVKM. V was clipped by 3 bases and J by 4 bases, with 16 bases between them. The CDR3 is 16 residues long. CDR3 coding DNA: TGTGCCAGCAGTTTGGTCAGGGCCTACCCGTACAATGAGCAGTTCTTC. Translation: CASSLVRAYPYNEQFF.

CDR3 DNA sequence: TGTGCCAGCAGCCAAGATGCACTGCTCGACATTCAGTACTTC. It encodes CASSQDALLDIQYF. V is TRBV5-4 and J is TRBJ2-4; D remains ambiguous. Trimming took 4 bases from V and 8 from J, leaving 16 bases between them. There are 14 residues in the CDR3. The germline gives CDR1 SGHNT, CDR2 YYREEE (reference sequence).

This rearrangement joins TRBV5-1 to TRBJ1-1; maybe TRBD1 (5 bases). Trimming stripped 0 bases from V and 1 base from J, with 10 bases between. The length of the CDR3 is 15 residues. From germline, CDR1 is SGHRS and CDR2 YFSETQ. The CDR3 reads CASSLGGVGNTEAFF. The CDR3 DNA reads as TGCGCCAGCAGCTTGGGAGGGGTAGGGAACACTGAAGCTTTCTTT.

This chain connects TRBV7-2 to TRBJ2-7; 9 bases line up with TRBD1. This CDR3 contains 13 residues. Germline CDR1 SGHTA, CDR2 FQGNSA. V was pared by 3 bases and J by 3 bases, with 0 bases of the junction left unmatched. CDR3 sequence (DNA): TGTGCCAGCAGCTTGACAGGGGGCTACGAGCAGTACTTC. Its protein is CASSLTGGYEQYF.